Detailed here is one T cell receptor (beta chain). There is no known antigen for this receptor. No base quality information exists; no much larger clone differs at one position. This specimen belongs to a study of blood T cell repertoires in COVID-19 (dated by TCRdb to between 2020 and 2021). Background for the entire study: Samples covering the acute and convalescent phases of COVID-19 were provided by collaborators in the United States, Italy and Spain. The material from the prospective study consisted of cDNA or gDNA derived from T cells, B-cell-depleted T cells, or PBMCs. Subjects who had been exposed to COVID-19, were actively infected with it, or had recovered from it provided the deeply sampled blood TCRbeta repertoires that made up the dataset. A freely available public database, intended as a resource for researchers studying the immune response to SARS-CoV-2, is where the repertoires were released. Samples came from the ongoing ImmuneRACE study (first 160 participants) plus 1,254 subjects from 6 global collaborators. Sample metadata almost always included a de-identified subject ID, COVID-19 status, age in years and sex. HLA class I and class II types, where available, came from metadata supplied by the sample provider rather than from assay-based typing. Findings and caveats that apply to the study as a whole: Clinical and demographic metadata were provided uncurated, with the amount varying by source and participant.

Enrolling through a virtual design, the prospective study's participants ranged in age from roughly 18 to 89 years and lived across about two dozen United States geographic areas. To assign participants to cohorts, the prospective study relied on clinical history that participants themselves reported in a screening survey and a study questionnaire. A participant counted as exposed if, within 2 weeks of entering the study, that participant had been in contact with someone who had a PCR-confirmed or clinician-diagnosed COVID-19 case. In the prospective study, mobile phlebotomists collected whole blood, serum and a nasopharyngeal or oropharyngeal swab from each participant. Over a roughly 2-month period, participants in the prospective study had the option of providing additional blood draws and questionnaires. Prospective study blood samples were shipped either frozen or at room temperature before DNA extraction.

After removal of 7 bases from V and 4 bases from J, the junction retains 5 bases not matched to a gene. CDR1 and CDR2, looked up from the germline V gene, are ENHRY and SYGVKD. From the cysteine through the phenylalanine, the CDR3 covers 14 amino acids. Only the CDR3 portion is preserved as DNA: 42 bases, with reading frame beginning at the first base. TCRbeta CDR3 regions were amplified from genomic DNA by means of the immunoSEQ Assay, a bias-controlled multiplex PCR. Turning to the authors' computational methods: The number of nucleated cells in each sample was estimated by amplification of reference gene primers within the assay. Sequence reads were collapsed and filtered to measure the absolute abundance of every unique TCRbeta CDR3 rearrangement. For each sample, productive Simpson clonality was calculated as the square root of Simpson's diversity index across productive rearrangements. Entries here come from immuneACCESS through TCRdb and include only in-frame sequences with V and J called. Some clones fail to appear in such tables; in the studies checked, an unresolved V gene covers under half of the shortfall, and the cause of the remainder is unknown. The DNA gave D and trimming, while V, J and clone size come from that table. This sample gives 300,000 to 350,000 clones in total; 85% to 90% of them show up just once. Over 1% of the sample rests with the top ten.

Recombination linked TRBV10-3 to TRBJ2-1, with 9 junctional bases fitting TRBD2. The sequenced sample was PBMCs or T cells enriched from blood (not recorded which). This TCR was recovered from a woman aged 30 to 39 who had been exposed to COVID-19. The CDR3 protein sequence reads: CAITGREGYNEQFF. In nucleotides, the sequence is TGTGCCATCACAGGGCGGGAGGGGTACAATGAGCAGTTCTTC.